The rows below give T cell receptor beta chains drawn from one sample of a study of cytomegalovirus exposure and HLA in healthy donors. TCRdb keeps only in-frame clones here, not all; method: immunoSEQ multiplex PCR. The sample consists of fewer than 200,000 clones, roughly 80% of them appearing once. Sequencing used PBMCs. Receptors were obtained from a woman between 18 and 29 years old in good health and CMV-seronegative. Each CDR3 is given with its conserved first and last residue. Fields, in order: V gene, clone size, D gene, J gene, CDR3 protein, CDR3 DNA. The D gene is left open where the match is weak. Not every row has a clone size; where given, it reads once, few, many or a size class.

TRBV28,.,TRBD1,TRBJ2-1,CASSLFLQGVNEQFF,TGTGCCAGCAGTTTATTCCTACAGGGGGTCAATGAGCAGTTCTTC
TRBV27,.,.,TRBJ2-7,CASSLWQDGEQYF,TGTGCCAGCAGTTTATGGCAGGATGGCGAGCAGTACTTC
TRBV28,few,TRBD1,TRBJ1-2,CAWGGTAFYGYTF,TGTGCTTGGGGCGGGACAGCATTCTATGGCTACACCTTC
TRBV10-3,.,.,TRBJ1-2,CAISELTGASYGYTF,TGTGCCATCAGTGAGTTGACAGGAGCTAGCTATGGCTACACCTTC
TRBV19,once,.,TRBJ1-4,CASSIGGSLGEKLFF,TGTGCCAGTAGTATAGGAGGGTCTCTTGGTGAAAAACTGTTTTTT
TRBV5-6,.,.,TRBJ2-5,CASSSDRQETQYF,TGTGCCAGCAGCTCCGACAGGCAAGAGACCCAGTACTTC
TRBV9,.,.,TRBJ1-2,CASSVDAGNDYGYTF,TGTGCCAGCAGCGTAGATGCAGGGAACGACTATGGCTACACCTTC
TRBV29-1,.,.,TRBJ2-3,CSVEESREDTQYF,TGCAGCGTTGAAGAGTCCCGAGAAGATACGCAGTATTTT
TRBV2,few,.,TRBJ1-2,CASIAFRRGYTF,TGTGCCAGCATAGCTTTCCGGAGAGGCTACACCTTC
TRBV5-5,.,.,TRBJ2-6,CASSSYSGANVLTF,TGTGCCAGCAGCTCGTACTCTGGGGCCAACGTCCTGACTTTC
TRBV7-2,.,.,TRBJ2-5,CASSWGGLAEETQYF,TGTGCCAGCAGCTGGGGGGGGCTAGCGGAAGAGACCCAGTACTTC
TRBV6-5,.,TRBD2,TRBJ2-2,CASSVLRGGAGELFF,TGTGCCAGCAGTGTGTTGCGGGGAGGGGCCGGGGAGCTGTTTTTT
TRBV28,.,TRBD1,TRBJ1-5,CASTPMGTGNNQPQHF,TGTGCCAGCACTCCAATGGGGACAGGGAACAATCAGCCCCAGCATTTT
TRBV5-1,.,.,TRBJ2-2,CASSLELSTGELFF,TGCGCCAGCAGTTTAGAGTTGAGCACCGGGGAGCTGTTTTTT
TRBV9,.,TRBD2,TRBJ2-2,CASSGGLAGGVRDGELFF,TGTGCCAGCAGCGGGGGACTAGCGGGAGGGGTTCGGGACGGGGAGCTGTTTTTT
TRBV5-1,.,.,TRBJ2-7,CASSLDPRQSSRIWSSYEQYF,TGCGCCAGCAGCTTAGACCCTAGACAGAGCTCAAGAATTTGGTCTTCTTACGAGCAGTACTTC
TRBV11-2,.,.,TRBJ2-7,CASSSWDKYEQYF,TGTGCCAGCAGCTCTTGGGACAAGTACGAGCAGTACTTC
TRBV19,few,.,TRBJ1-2,CASREPAIYGYTF,TGTGCCAGTAGGGAGCCAGCAATTTATGGCTACACCTTC
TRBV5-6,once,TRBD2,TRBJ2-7,CASSLMALAGAYEQYF,TGTGCCAGCAGCCTCATGGCTCTTGCGGGAGCCTACGAGCAGTACTTC
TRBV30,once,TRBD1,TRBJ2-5,CAWTRDRVSETQYF,TGTGCCTGGACCCGGGACAGGGTTTCAGAGACCCAGTACTTC
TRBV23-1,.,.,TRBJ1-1,CASSHYRESTEAFF,TGCGCCAGCAGTCACTACAGGGAAAGCACTGAAGCTTTCTTT
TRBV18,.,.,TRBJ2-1,CASSPPFQAGNEQFF,TGTGCCAGCTCACCACCATTTCAGGCAGGCAATGAGCAGTTCTTC
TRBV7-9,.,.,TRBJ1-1,CASSFESRGTEAFF,TGTGCCAGCAGCTTTGAGAGCCGAGGTACTGAAGCTTTCTTT
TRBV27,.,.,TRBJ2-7,CASSTSRGIYEQYF,TGTGCCAGCAGTACGAGCAGGGGAATCTACGAGCAGTACTTC
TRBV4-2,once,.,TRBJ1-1,CASSRGGNTEAFF,TGTGCCAGCAGCCGGGGGGGCAACACTGAAGCTTTCTTT
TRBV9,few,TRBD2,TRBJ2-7,CASSVGGEREVREQYF,TGTGCCAGCAGCGTAGGGGGGGAGCGGGAGGTCCGCGAGCAGTACTTC
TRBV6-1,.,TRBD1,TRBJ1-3,CASRLTGPGNTIYF,TGTGCCAGCAGGTTGACAGGGCCTGGAAACACCATATATTTT